This T cell receptor beta chain came from a study of blood T cell repertoires in COVID-19. This clone was seen only once. How the authors handled the data: Estimation of nucleated cell counts was performed using reference gene primer amplification. The protocol was immunoSEQ multiplex PCR, while the TCRdb copy is restricted to in-frame clones and leaves out a portion. The V and J calls and clone size were taken over from that table, and D and trimming were inferred from the DNA. The table has some 110,000 clones, around 79% seen once. Germline V gives CDR1 SGHTA, CDR2 FQGTGA. V was shortened by 5 bases and J by 6 bases, with 16 bases between the two germline ends. The length of the CDR3 is 15 residues.

This sequence joins TRBV7-3 and TRBJ2-2; TRBD2 might be the D (6 bases). Sequenced: peripheral blood. This TCR came from a man aged 50 or older with acute or convalescent COVID-19. The CDR3 sequence: CASSQGGSYPGELFF. CDR3 in DNA: TGTGCCAGCAGCCAAGGAGGGTCCTATCCCGGGGAGCTGTTTTTT.